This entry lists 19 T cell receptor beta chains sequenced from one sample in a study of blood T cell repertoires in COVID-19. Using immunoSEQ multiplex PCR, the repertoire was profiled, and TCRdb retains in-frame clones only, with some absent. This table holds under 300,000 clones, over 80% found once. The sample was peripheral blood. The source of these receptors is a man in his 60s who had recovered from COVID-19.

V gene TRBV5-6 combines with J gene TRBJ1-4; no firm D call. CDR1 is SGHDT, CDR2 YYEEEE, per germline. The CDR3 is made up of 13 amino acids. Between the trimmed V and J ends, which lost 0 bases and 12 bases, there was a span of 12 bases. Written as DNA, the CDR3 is TGTGCCAGCAGCTTGGTCTGGGAGGGTGAACTGTTTTTT. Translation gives CASSLVWEGELFF.

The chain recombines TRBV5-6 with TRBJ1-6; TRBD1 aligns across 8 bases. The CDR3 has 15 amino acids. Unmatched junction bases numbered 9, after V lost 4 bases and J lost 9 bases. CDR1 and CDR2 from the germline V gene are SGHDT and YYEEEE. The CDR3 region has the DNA TGTGCCAGCAGCACCAGACAGGGGTCTATTTCACCCCTCCACTTT. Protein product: CASSTRQGSISPLHF.

The CDR3: CASYTPGEKLFF. The CDR3 coding sequence is TGTGCCAGCTACACCCCAGGCGAAAAACTGTTTTTT. This rearrangement joins TRBV28 to TRBJ1-4; D unresolved. The V end lost 8 bases, the J end lost 8 bases, and 12 bases lay between the germline ends. This CDR3 region has 12 residues. Germline values: CDR1 MDHEN, CDR2 SYDVKM.

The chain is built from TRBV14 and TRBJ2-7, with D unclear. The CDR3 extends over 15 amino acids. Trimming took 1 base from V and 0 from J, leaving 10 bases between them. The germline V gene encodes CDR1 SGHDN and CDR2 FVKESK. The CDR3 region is CASSQAGRSSYEQYF. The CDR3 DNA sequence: TGTGCCAGCAGCCAAGCGGGTAGGAGCTCCTACGAGCAGTACTTC.

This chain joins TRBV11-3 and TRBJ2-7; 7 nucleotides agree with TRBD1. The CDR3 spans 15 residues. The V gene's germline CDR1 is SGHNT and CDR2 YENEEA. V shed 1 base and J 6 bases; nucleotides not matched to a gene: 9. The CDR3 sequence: CASSLGAGTVGEQYF. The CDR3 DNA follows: TGTGCCAGCAGCTTAGGGGCCGGGACAGTCGGCGAGCAGTACTTC.

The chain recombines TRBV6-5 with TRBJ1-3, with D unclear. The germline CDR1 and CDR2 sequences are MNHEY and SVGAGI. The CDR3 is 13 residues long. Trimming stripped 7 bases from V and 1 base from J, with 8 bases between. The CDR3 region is CASKSASGNTIYF. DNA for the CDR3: TGTGCCAGCAAAAGCGCTTCTGGAAACACCATATATTTT.

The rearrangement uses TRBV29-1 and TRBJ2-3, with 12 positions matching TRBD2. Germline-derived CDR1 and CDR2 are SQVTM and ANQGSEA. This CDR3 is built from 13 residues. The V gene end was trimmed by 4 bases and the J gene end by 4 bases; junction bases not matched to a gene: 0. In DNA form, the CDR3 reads TGCAGCGTTGCTAGCGGGGGGGCAGATACGCAGTATTTT. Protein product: CSVASGGADTQYF.

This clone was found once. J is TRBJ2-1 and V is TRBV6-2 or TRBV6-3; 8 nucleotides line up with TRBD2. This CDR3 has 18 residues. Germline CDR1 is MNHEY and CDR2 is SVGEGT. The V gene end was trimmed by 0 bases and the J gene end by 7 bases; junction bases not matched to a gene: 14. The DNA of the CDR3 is TGTGCCAGCAGTTACTCGAACCGCCCCGGGACTAGAGGTAATGAGCAGTTCTTC. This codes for CASSYSNRPGTRGNEQFF.

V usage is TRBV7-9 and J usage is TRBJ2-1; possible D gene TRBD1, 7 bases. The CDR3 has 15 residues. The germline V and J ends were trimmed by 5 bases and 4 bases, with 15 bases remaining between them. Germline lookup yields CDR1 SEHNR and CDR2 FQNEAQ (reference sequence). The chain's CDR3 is CASSPNAGQYNEQFF. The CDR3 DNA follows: TGTGCCAGCAGCCCCAATGCGGGACAGTACAATGAGCAGTTCTTC.

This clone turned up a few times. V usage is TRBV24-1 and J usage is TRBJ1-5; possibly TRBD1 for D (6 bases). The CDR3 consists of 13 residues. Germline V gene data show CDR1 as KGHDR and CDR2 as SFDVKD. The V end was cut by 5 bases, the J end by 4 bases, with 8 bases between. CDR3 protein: CATSGQGNQPQHF. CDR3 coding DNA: TGTGCCACCAGTGGGCAGGGGAATCAGCCCCAGCATTTT.

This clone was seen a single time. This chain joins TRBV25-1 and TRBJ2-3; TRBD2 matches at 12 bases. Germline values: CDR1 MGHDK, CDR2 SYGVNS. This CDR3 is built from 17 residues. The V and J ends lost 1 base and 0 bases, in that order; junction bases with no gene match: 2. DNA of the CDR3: TGTGCCAGCAGTGAATGGACTAGCGGGACTAGCACAGATACGCAGTATTTT. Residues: CASSEWTSGTSTDTQYF.

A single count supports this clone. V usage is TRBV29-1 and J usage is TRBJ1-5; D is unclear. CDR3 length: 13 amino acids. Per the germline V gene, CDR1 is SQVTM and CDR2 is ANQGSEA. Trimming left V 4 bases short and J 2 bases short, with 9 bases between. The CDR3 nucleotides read TGCAGCGTTGGAGGGCCGGGCAATCAGCCCCAGCATTTT. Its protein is CSVGGPGNQPQHF.

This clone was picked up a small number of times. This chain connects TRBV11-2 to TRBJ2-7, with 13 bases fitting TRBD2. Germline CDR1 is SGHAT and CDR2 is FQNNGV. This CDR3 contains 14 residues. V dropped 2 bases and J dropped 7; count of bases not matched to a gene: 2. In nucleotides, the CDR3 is TGTGCCAGCAGCTTAACGGGACTAGCGGGGGAGCAGTACTTC. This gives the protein CASSLTGLAGEQYF.

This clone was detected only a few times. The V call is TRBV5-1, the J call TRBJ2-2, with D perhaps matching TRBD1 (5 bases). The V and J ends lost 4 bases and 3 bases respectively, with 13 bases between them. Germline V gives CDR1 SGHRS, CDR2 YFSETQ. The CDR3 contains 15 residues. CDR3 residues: CASSRRVDDTGELFF. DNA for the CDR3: TGCGCCAGCAGCCGCAGGGTAGATGACACCGGGGAGCTGTTTTTT.

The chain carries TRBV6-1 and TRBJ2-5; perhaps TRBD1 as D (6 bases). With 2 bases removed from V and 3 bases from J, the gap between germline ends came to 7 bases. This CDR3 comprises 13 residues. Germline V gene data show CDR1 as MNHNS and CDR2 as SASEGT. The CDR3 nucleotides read TGTGCCAGCAGTGAAAGGGGGAAAGAGACCCAGTACTTC. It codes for CASSERGKETQYF.

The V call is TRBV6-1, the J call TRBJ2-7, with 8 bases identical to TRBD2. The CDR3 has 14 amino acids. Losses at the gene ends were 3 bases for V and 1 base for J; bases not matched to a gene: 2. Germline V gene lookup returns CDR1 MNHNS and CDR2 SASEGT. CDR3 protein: CASSESGRSYEQYF. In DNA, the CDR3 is TGTGCCAGCAGTGAGAGCGGGAGATCCTACGAGCAGTACTTC.

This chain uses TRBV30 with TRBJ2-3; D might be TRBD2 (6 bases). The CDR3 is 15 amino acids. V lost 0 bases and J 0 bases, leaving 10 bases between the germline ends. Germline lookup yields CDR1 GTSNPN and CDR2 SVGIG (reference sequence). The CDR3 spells CAWSVGSGSTDTQYF. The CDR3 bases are TGTGCCTGGAGTGTCGGCAGCGGGAGCACAGATACGCAGTATTTT. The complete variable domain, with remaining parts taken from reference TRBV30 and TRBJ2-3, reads SQTIHQWPATLVQPVGSPLSLECTVEGTSNPNLYWYRQAAGRGLQLLFYSVGIGQISSEVPQNLSASRPQDRQFILSSKKLLLSDSGFYLCAWSVGSGSTDTQYFGPGTRLTVL.

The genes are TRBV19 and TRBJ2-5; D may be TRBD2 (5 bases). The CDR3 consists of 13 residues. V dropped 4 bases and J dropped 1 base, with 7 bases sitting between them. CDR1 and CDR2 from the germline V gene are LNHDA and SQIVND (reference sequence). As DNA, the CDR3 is TGTGCCAGTAGTAGCACTAGCCAAGAGACCCAGTACTTC. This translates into CASSSTSQETQYF.

The CDR3 reads CASSPRDRGHHEQYF. Written as DNA, the CDR3 is TGTGCCAGCAGCCCCCGGGACAGGGGGCATCACGAGCAGTACTTC. The V call is TRBV5-4, the J call TRBJ2-7; 12 bases agree with TRBD1. Germline lookup yields CDR1 SGHNT and CDR2 YYREEE (reference sequence). The CDR3 consists of 15 residues. Trimming took 4 bases from V and 5 from J; bases not matched to a gene: 7.